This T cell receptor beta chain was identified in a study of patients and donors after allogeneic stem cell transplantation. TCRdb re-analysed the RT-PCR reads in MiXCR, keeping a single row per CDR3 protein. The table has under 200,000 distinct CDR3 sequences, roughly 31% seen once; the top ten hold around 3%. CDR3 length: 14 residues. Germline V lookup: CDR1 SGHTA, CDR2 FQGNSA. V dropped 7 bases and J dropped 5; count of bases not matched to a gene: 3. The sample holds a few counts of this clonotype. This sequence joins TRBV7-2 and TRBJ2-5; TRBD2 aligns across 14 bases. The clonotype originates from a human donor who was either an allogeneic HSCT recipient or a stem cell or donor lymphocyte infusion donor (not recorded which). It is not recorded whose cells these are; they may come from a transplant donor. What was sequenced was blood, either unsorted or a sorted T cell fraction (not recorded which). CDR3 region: CASTRTSGRETQYF. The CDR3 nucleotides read TGTGCCAGCACCAGGACTAGCGGGAGGGAGACCCAGTACTTC.